Listed here are 22 T cell receptor beta chains from one sample, sequenced in a study of cytomegalovirus exposure and HLA in healthy donors. Primers: 60 Vbeta forward and 13 Jbeta reverse. TCRdb keeps only in-frame clones here, not all; method: immunoSEQ multiplex PCR. Found here are about 140,000 clones, 77% of them singletons; the top ten hold about 1.7%. The material sequenced was PBMCs. These TCRs come from a female donor in good health and CMV-seronegative.

The chain uses TRBV7-2 and TRBJ1-1; weak D call: TRBD1 (5 bases). Trimming took off 3 bases at V and 7 bases at J, with 12 bases between the two ends. Germline V gene lookup returns CDR1 SGHTA and CDR2 FQGNSA. This CDR3 is 13 amino acids long. CDR3 bases: TGTGCCAGCAGCTTTCGACAGTCAAATGAAGCTTTCTTT. It specifies CASSFRQSNEAFF. Full variable domain (remainder filled in from reference TRBV7-2 and TRBJ1-1): GAGVSQSPSNKVTEKGKDVELRCDPISGHTALYWYRQSLGQGLEFLIYFQGNSAPDKSGLPSDRFSAERTGGSVSTLTIQRTQQEDSAVYLCASSFRQSNEAFFGQGTRLTVV.

The chain recombines TRBV10-3 with TRBJ2-1; D possibly corresponds to TRBD2 (5 bases). Per germline, CDR1 ENHRY and CDR2 SYGVKD. Between the trimmed V and J ends, which lost 3 bases and 5 bases, there was a span of 11 bases. CDR3 length equals 14 residues. The CDR3 sequence: CAISDSRRHNEQFF. The CDR3 bases are TGTGCCATCAGTGACTCTAGGAGGCACAATGAGCAGTTCTTC.

The chain combines TRBV5-1 with TRBJ1-1; D ambiguous. With 2 bases removed from V and 5 bases from J, the gap between germline ends came to 4 bases. There are 11 residues in the CDR3. CDR1 is SGHRS, CDR2 YFSETQ, per germline. This CDR3 reads CASSFRTEAFF. The CDR3 DNA reads as TGCGCCAGCAGCTTCCGGACTGAAGCTTTCTTT.

The chain has TRBV27 and TRBJ1-1; 10 bases fit TRBD1. The length of the CDR3 is 16 residues. V shed 1 base and J 5 bases; nucleotides not matched to a gene: 7. Germline V gene sequence: CDR1 MNHEY, CDR2 SMNVEV (reference sequence). As DNA, the CDR3 is TGTGCCAGCAGTTTATACCCCGGACAGGGGGAAACTGAAGCTTTCTTT. Translation: CASSLYPGQGETEAFF.

The rearrangement links TRBV7-9 to TRBJ2-7; TRBD1 matches at 8 bases. The CDR3 length is 12 residues. The V gene's germline CDR1 is SEHNR and CDR2 FQNEAQ (reference sequence). V lost 5 bases, J lost 6 bases, and 3 bases stayed unmatched. The CDR3 region is CASSPDRGEQYF. The CDR3 nucleotides are TGTGCCAGCAGCCCCGACAGGGGCGAGCAGTACTTC.

The V gene is TRBV28, the J gene TRBJ1-5; a weak D match, TRBD1 (5 bases). V lost 5 bases to trimming and J lost 0 bases, with 17 bases between them. The CDR3 loop spans 17 amino acids. Germline V CDR1 and CDR2: MDHEN, SYDVKM. The CDR3 sequence is CASSGAGEEDSNQPQHF. CDR3 nucleotides: TGTGCCAGCAGTGGGGCGGGGGAAGAAGATAGCAATCAGCCCCAGCATTTT. The full variable domain, in which reference TRBV28 and TRBJ1-5 provide the parts outside the CDR3, is DVKVTQSSRYLVKRTGEKVFLECVQDMDHENMFWYRQDPGLGLRLIYFSYDVKMKEKGDIPEGYSVSREKKERFSLILESASTNQTSMYLCASSGAGEEDSNQPQHFGDGTRLSIL.

The V and J genes are TRBV2 and TRBJ1-3; D remains unclear. The germline V gene encodes CDR1 SNHLY and CDR2 FYNNEI. With 3 bases removed from V and 6 bases from J, the gap between germline ends came to 9 bases. The CDR3 runs 13 residues. CDR3 amino acids: CASSDGRSNTIYF. The DNA for the CDR3 is TGTGCCAGCAGTGACGGCAGGTCAAACACCATATATTTT.

A note on this clone: One junction end does not reproduce the germline sequence, and a read error may be involved. The chain links TRBV7-9 to TRBJ2-1; a possible D gene is TRBD2 (5 bases). The V gene's germline CDR1 is SEHNR and CDR2 FQNEAQ (reference sequence). This CDR3 is 16 amino acids long. CDR3 sequence reads: CSSSLISQRTYNEQFF. In nucleotides, the CDR3 is TGTTCCAGCAGCTTAATTTCGCAGCGGACCTACAATGAGCAGTTCTTC.

The chain joins TRBV25-1 to TRBJ2-5, with D unclear. The end of the DNA is better explained by TRBJ2-7, so the J call may be wrong. The V gene's germline CDR1 is MGHDK and CDR2 SYGVNS. This CDR3 has 13 residues. For the CDR3, the DNA is TGTGCCAGCAGTGATTGGTCCGACTACGAGCAGTACTTC. This translates into CASSDWSDYEQYF.

J is TRBJ1-1 and V is TRBV5-6, with a tentative D call TRBD1 (5 bases). Germline CDR1 and CDR2: SGHDT and YYEEEE. V shed 8 bases and J shed 4 bases, with 15 bases lying between them. This CDR3 has 13 residues. The CDR3 loop is CASIMGDSTEAFF. Here the CDR3 DNA reads TGTGCCAGTATTATGGGTGACAGCACTGAAGCTTTCTTT.

The chain is built from TRBV7-9 and TRBJ1-2; tentatively, D is TRBD1 (5 bases). Trimming shortened V by 1 base and J by 6 bases, and 9 bases separated the two germline ends. Germline CDR1 reads SEHNR; CDR2 reads FQNEAQ (reference sequence). This CDR3 has 13 amino acids. Here the CDR3 reads CASSLDWGDGYTF. The CDR3 nucleotides read TGTGCCAGCAGCTTAGATTGGGGGGATGGCTACACCTTC.

V is TRBV28 and J is TRBJ2-1; 7 nucleotides line up with TRBD1. The CDR3 contains 18 residues. CDR1 and CDR2 (germline): MDHEN, SYDVKM. Trimming removed 5 bases from V and 0 bases from J; junction bases left unmatched: 13. CDR3: CASSSPPSGGSSYNEQFF. The CDR3 DNA sequence: TGTGCCAGCAGTAGCCCCCCCTCAGGGGGTAGCTCCTACAATGAGCAGTTCTTC.

The rearrangement joins TRBV6-6 to TRBJ1-4; D unclear. V was shortened by 7 bases and J by 2 bases, with 11 bases between the two germline ends. CDR1 and CDR2 from the germline V gene are MNHNY and SVGAGI (reference sequence). CDR3 length equals 14 residues. CDR3 region: CASNLEKTNEKLFF. Written as DNA, the CDR3 is TGTGCCAGCAATTTGGAGAAGACTAATGAAAAACTGTTTTTT.

The V gene is TRBV28, the J gene TRBJ2-7; weak D call: TRBD1 (6 bases). CDR1 MDHEN and CDR2 SYDVKM come from the germline V gene. The CDR3 covers 13 residues. The V gene lost 6 bases and the J gene lost 4 bases, with 13 bases spanning the gap. The CDR3 nucleotides read TGTGCCAGCAGGCTAGACACAGGGTACGAGCAGTACTTC. Protein: CASRLDTGYEQYF.

This clone was counted a single time. The sample carries other DNA sequences with the same CDR3. V usage is TRBV9 and J usage is TRBJ2-7; D possibly corresponds to TRBD1 (6 bases). Trimming pared 4 bases from V and 0 bases from J, leaving 11 bases between. Germline V gene sequence: CDR1 SGDLS, CDR2 YYNGEE. The CDR3 covers 14 residues. Here the CDR3 reads CASSPKDSSYEQYF. CDR3 nucleotides: TGTGCCAGCAGCCCTAAGGACAGCTCCTACGAGCAGTACTTC.

The V call is TRBV7-9, the J call TRBJ2-1; TRBD2 matches at 11 bases. Germline-derived CDR1 and CDR2 are SEHNR and FQNEAQ (reference sequence). The CDR3 covers 15 residues. With 1 base clipped from V and 8 bases from J, the junction kept 4 bases outside the gene matches. CDR3: CASSLVLAGADEQFF. The CDR3 bases are TGTGCCAGCAGCTTAGTACTAGCGGGGGCAGATGAGCAGTTCTTC.

This chain links TRBV18 with TRBJ2-2; D uncertain. The CDR3 contains 13 residues. Germline V gene data show CDR1 as KGHSH and CDR2 as LQKENI. V shed 5 bases and J shed 3 bases, with 7 bases lying between them. CDR3 nucleotides: TGTGCCAGCTCATACGACTACACCGGGGAGCTGTTTTTT. Amino acid sequence: CASSYDYTGELFF.

The V gene is TRBV19, the J gene TRBJ2-5; the match to TRBD2 covers 8 bases. The V gene's germline CDR1 is LNHDA and CDR2 SQIVND (reference sequence). Trimming removed 6 bases from V and 5 bases from J; junction bases left unmatched: 8. There are 14 residues in the CDR3. The CDR3 here is CASSLVSGKETQYF. The CDR3 DNA is TGTGCCAGTAGCTTGGTTAGCGGGAAGGAGACCCAGTACTTC.

The chain employs TRBV18 and TRBJ2-3; 14 positions match TRBD2. V shed 6 bases, J shed 4 bases, and the junction held 3 bases outside the gene matches. From germline, CDR1 is KGHSH and CDR2 LQKENI. This CDR3 is built from 15 residues. The CDR3 nucleotides are TGTGCCAGCTCCCCGGGACTAGCGGGAGCAGATACGCAGTATTTT. The encoded protein is CASSPGLAGADTQYF. Based on the CDR3 plus reference TRBV18 and TRBJ2-3, the full variable domain is NAGVMQNPRHLVRRRGQEARLRCSPMKGHSHVYWYRQLPEEGLKFMVYLQKENIIDESGMPKERFSAEFPKEGPSILRIQQVVRGDSAAYFCASSPGLAGADTQYFGPGTRLTVL.

This sequence joins TRBV11-2 and TRBJ2-5; TRBD2 agrees at 7 bases. J was trimmed by 4 bases and V by 5 bases; bases with no gene match: 10. Germline CDR1 reads SGHAT; CDR2 reads FQNNGV. The CDR3 length is 15 residues. This CDR3 is CASSPQGASGETQYF. CDR3 DNA sequence: TGTGCCAGCAGCCCTCAAGGGGCTAGCGGAGAGACCCAGTACTTC.

This clone has a single count. The chain recombines TRBV6-1 with TRBJ1-2, with a possible D match to TRBD1 (6 bases). This CDR3 is 15 amino acids long. Trimming pared 8 bases from V and 4 bases from J, leaving 20 bases between. Germline assignment: CDR1 MNHNS and CDR2 SASEGT. For the CDR3, the DNA is TGTGCCAGCTGCCCCGTACAGGGCCCCTTCTATGGCTACACCTTC. It specifies CASCPVQGPFYGYTF.

The chain employs TRBV7-9 and TRBJ2-7, with D maybe TRBD1 (6 bases). Per germline, CDR1 SEHNR and CDR2 FQNEAQ (reference sequence). CDR3 length: 14 residues. V was clipped by 3 bases and J by 3 bases, with 12 bases between them. Here the CDR3 reads CASSFPTGNYEQYF. The CDR3 nucleotides are TGTGCCAGCAGCTTTCCCACAGGGAACTACGAGCAGTACTTC.